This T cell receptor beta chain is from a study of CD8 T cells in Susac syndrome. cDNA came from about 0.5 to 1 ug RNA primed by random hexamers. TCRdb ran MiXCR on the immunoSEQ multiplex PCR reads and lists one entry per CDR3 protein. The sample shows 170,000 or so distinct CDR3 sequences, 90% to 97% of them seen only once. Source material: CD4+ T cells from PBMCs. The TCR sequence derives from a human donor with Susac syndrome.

CDR3 loop: CASSLTGTGVHEQFF. CDR3 sequence (DNA): TGTGCCAGCAGCCTCACCGGGACAGGGGTCCATGAGCAGTTCTTC. This chain links TRBV3-1 with TRBJ2-1, with 10 positions matching TRBD1. CDR3 length equals 15 residues. Germline V gene data show CDR1 as LGHDT and CDR2 as YNNKEL (reference sequence). J lost 8 bases, V lost 4 bases, and 8 bases had no gene match.